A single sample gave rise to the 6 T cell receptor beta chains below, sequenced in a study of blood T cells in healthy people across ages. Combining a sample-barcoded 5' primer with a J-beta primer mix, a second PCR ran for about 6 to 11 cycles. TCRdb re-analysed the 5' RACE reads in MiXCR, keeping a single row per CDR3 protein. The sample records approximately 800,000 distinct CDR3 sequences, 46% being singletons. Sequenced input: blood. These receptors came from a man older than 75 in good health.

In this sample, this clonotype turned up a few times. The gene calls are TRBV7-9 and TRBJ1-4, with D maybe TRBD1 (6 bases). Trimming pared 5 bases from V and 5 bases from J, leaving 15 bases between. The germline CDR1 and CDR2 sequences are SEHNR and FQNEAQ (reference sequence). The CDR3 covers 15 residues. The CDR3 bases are TGTGCCAGCAGCGGGCAGGGGAAGCGAAATGAAAAACTGTTTTTT. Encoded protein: CASSGQGKRNEKLFF.

CDR3 loop: CASSVVAGGYEQYF. The CDR3 coding sequence is TGTGCCAGCAGCGTAGTCGCAGGGGGCTACGAGCAGTACTTC. The V call is TRBV11-3, the J call TRBJ2-7, with 7 bases lining up with TRBD1. Germline CDR1 reads SGHNT; CDR2 reads YENEEA. This CDR3 is built from 14 residues. Losses at the gene ends were 5 bases for V and 3 bases for J; bases not matched to a gene: 7.

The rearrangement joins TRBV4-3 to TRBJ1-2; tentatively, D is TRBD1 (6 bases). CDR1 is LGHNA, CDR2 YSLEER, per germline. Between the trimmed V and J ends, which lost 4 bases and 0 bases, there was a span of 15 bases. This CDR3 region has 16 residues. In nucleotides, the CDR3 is TGCGCCAGCAGCCGCAAGTGGGGGCAATCTAACTATGGCTACACCTTC. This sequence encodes CASSRKWGQSNYGYTF.

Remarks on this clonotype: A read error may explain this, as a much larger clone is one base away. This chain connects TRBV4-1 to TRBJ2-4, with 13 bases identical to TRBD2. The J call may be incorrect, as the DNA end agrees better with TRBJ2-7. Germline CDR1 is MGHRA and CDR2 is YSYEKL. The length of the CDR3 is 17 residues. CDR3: CVSSPRTSGSSSYEQYF. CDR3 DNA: TGCGTCAGCAGCCCCAGGACTAGCGGGAGTAGTTCCTACGAGCAGTACTTC.

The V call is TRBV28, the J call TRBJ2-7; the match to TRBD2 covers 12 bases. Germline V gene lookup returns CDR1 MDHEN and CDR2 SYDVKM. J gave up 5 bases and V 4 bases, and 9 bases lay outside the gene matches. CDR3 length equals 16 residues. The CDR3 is CASSSRLAGELDEQYF. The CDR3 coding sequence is TGTGCCAGCAGTTCGCGACTAGCGGGGGAACTCGACGAGCAGTACTTC.

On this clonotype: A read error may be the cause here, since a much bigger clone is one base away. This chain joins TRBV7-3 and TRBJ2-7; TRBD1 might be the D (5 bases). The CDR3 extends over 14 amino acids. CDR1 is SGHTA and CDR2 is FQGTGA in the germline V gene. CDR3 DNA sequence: TGTGTCAGCAGCCCTACAGCAGGGAACAACGAGCAGTACTTC. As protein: CVSSPTAGNNEQYF. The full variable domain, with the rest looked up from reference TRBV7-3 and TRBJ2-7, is GAGVSQTPSNKVTEKGKYVELRCDPISGHTALYWYRQSLGQGPEFLIYFQGTGAADDSGLPNDRFFAVRPEGSVSTLKIQRTERGDSAVYLCVSSPTAGNNEQYFGPGTRLTVT.